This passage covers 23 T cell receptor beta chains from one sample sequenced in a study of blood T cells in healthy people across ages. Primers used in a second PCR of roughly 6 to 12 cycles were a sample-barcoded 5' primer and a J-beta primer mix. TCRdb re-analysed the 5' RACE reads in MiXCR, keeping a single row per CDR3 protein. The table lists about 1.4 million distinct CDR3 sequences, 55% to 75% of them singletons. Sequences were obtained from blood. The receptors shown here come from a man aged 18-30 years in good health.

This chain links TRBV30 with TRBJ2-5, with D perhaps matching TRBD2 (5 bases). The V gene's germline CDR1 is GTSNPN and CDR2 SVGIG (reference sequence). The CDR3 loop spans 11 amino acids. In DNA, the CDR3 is TGTGCGGTAGCCCCCCAGAGGGAGCAGTACTTC. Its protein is CAVAPQREQYF.

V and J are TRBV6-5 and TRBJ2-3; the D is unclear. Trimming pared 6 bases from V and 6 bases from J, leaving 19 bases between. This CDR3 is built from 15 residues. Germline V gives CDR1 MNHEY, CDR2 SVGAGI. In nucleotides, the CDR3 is TGTGCCAGCAGACTAACGGCCCGGCCGGCGGATACGCAGTATTTT. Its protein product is CASRLTARPADTQYF.

The CDR3 DNA is TGCAGCTTCATCCAGTGGGAAGAAGCTTTCTTT. It is translated as CSFIQWEEAFF. V and J are TRBV29-1 and TRBJ1-1; D is unclear. This CDR3 region has 11 residues. V lost 8 bases and J 8 bases, leaving 15 bases between the germline ends. The germline gives CDR1 SQVTM, CDR2 ANQGSEA.

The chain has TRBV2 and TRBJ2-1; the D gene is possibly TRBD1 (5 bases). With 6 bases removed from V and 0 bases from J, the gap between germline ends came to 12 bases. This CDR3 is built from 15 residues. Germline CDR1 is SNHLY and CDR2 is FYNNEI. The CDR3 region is CASSSGQYSYNEQFF. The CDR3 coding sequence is TGTGCCAGCAGCTCCGGACAATACTCCTACAATGAGCAGTTCTTC.

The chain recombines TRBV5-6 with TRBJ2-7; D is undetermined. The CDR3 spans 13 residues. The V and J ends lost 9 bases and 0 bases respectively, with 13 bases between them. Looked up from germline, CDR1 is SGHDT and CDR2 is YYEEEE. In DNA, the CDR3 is TGTGCCAAAGGCCAGCCGAGCTCCTACGAGCAGTACTTC. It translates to CAKGQPSSYEQYF.

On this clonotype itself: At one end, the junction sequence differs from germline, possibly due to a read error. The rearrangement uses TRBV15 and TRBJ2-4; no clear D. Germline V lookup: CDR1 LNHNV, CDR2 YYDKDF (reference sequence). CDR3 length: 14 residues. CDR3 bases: TGTGCCACCAGGAGAGCCCTTGCCAAAAACATTCAGTACTTC. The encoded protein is CATRRALAKNIQYF.

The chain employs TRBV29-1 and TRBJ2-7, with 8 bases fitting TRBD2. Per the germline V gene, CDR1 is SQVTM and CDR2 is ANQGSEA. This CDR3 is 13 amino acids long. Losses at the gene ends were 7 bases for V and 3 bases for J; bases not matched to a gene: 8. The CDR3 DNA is TGCAGCGCGGGGGGGGACACCGACTACGAGCAGTACTTC. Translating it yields CSAGGDTDYEQYF.

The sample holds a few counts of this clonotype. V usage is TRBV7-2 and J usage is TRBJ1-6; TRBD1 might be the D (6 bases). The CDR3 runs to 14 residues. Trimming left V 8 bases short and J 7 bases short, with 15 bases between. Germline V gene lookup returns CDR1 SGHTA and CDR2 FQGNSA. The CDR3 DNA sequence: TGTGCCAGCGGAGGGGGATTCGTCAATTCACCCCTCCACTTT. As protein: CASGGGFVNSPLHF.

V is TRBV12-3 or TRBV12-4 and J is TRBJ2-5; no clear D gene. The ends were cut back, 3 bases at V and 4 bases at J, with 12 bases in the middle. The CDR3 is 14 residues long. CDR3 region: CASSLAAVGETQYF. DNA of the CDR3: TGTGCCAGCAGTTTGGCGGCAGTGGGAGAGACCCAGTACTTC.

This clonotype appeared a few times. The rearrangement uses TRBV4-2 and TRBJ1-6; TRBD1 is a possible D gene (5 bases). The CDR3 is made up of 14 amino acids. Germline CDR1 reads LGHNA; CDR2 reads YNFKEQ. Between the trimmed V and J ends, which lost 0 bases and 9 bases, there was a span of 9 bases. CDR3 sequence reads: CASSQDLGVSPLHF. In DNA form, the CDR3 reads TGTGCCAGCAGCCAAGATCTGGGGGTTTCACCCCTCCACTTT.

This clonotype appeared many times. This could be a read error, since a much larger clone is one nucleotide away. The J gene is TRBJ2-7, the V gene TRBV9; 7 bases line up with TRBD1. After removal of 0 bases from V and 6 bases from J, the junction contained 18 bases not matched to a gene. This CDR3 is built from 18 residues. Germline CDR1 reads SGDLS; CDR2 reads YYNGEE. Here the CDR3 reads CASSVGLPNRGFASEQYF. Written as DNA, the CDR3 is TGTGCCAGCAGCGTAGGACTTCCAAACAGGGGTTTTGCCAGCGAGCAGTACTTC.

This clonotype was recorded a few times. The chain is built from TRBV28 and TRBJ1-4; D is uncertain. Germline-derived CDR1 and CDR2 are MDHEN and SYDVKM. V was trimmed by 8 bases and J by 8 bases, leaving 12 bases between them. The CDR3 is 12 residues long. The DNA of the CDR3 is TGTGCCAGCGGACTTCGGTACGAAAAACTGTTTTTT. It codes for CASGLRYEKLFF.

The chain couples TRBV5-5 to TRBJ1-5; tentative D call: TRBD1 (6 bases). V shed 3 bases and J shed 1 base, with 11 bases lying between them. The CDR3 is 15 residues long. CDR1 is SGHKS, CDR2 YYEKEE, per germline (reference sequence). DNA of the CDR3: TGTGCCAGCAGCTGGAGTGGGGGCAGCAATCAGCCCCAGCATTTT. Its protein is CASSWSGGSNQPQHF.

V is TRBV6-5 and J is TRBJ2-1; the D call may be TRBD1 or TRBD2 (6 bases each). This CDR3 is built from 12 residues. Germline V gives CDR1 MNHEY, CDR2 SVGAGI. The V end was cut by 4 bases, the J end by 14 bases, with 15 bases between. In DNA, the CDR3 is TGTGCCAGCAGTTCGACTAGGGGGACTGAGTTCTTC. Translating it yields CASSSTRGTEFF.

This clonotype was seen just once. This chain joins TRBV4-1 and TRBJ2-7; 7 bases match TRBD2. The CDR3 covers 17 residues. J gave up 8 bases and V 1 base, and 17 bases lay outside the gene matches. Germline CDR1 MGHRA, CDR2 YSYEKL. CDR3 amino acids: CASSQGRPGRKPTQQYF. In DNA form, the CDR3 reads TGCGCCAGCAGCCAAGGAAGACCCGGGAGGAAACCTACGCAGCAGTACTTC.

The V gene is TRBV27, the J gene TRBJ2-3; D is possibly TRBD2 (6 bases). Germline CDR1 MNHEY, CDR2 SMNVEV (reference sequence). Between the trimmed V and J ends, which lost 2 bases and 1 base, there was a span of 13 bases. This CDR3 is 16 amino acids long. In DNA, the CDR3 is TGTGCCAGCAGTTTACTGCCTTGGGGGGGCACAGATACGCAGTATTTT. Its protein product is CASSLLPWGGTDTQYF.

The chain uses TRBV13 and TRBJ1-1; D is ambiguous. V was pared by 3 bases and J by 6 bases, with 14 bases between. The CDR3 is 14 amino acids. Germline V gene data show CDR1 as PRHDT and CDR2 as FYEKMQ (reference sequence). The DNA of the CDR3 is TGTGCCAGCAGCTTGGGCAGGTCTATCCCTGAAGCTTTCTTT. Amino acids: CASSLGRSIPEAFF.

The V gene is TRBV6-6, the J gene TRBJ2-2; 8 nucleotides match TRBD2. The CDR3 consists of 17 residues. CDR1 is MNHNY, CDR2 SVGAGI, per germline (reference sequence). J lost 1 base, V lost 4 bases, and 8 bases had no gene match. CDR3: CASSSQGSGVNTGELFF. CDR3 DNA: TGTGCCAGCAGTTCCCAAGGTAGCGGGGTGAACACCGGGGAGCTGTTTTTT.

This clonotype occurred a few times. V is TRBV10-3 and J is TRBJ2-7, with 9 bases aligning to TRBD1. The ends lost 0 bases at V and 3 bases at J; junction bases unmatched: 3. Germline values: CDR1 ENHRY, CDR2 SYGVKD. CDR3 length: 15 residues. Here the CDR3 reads CAISESPGQGYEQYF. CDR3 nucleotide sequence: TGTGCCATCAGTGAGTCTCCGGGACAGGGCTACGAGCAGTACTTC.

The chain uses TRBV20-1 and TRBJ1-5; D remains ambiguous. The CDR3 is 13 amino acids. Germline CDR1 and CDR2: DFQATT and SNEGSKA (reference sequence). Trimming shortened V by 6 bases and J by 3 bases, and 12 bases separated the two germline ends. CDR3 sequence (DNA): TGCAGTGCGAACGTGGTTCCCAATCAGCCCCAGCATTTT. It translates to CSANVVPNQPQHF.

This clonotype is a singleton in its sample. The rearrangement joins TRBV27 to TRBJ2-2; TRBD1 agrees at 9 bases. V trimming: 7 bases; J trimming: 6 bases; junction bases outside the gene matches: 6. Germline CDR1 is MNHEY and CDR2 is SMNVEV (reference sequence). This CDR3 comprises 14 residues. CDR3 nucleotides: TGTGCCAGCACTTACAGGGGGCTTTCCGGGGAGCTGTTTTTT. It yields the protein CASTYRGLSGELFF.

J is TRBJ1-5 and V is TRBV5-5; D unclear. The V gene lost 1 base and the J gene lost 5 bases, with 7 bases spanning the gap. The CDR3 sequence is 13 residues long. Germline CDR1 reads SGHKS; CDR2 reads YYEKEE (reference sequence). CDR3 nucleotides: TGTGCCAGCAGCTTGCCAGATGATCAGCCCCAGCATTTT. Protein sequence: CASSLPDDQPQHF.

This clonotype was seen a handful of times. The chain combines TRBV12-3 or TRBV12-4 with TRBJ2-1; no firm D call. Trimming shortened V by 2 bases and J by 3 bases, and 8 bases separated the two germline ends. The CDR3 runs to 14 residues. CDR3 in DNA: TGTGCCAGCAGTTTACAGAGCCACTACAATGAGCAGTTCTTC. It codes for CASSLQSHYNEQFF.